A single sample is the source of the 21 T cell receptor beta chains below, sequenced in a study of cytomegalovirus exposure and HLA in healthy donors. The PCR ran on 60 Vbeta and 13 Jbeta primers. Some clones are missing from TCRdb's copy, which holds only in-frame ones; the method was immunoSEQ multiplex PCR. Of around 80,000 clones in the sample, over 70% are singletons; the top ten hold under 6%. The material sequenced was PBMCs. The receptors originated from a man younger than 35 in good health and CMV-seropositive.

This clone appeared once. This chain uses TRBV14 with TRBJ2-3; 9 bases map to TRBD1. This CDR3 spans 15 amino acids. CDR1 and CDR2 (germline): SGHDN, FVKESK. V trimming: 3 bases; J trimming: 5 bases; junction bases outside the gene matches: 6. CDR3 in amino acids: CASSQPQGARDTQYF. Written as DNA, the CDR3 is TGTGCCAGCAGCCAGCCACAGGGGGCTCGAGATACGCAGTATTTT.

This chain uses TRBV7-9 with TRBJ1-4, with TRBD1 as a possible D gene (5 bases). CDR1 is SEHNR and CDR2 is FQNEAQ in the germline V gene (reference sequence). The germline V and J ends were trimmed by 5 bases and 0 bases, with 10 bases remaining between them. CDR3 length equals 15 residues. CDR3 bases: TGTGCCAGCAGCCGAGCGGGGGCAACTAATGAAAAACTGTTTTTT. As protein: CASSRAGATNEKLFF.

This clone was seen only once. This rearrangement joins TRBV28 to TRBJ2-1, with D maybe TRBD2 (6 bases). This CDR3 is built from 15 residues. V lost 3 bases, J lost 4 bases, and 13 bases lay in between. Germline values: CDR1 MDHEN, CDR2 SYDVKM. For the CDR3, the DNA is TGTGCCAGCAGTTTGGAACTAGCAGTTTACAATGAGCAGTTCTTC. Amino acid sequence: CASSLELAVYNEQFF.

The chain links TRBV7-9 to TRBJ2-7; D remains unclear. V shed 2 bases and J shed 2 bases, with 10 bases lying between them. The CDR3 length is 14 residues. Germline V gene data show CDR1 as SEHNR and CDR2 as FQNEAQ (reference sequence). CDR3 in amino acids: CASSLSTRPYEQYF. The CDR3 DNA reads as TGTGCCAGCAGCTTATCTACGCGGCCCTACGAGCAGTACTTC.

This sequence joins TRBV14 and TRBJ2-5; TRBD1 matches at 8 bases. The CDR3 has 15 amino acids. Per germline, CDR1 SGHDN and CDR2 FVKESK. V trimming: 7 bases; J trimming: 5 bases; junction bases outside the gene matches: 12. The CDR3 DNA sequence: TGTGCCAGCATCGTTCCCCCTACAGGGGGGGAGACCCAGTACTTC. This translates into CASIVPPTGGETQYF.

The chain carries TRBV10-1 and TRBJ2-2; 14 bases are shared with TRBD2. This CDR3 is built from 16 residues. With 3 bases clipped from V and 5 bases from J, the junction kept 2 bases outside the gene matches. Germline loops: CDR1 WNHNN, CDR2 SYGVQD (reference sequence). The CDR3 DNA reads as TGCGCCAGCAGTGAATGGACTAGCGGGAGGACCGGGGAGCTGTTTTTT. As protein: CASSEWTSGRTGELFF.

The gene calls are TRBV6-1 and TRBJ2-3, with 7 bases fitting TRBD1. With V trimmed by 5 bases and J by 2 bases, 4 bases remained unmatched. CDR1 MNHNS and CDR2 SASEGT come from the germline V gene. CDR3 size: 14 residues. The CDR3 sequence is CASSRDRHTDTQYF. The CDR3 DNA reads TGTGCCAGCAGTAGGGACAGACACACAGATACGCAGTATTTT.

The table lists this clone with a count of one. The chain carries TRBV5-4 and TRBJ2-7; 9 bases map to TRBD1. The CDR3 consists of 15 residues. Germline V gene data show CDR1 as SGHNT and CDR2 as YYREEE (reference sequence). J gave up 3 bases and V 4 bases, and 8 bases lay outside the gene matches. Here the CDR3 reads CASSQPGQGLYEQYF. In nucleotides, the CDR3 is TGTGCCAGCAGCCAACCGGGACAGGGACTCTACGAGCAGTACTTC.

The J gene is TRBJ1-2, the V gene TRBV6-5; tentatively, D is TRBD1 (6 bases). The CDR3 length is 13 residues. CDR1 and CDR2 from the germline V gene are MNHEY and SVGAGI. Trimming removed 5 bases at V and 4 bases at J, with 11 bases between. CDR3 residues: CASSKTGIYGYTF. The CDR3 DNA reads TGTGCCAGCAGTAAAACAGGGATCTATGGCTACACCTTC.

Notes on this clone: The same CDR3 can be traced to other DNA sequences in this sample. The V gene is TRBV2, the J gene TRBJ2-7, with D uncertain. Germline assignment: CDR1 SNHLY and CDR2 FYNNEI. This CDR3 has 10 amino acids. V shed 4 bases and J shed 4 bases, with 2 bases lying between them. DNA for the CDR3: TGTGCCAGCAGTGCATACGAGCAGTACTTC. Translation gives CASSAYEQYF.

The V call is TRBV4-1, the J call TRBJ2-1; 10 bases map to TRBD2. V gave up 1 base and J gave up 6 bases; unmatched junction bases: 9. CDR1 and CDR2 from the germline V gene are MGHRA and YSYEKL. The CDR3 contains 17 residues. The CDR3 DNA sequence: TGCGCCAGCAGCCAAGTCGCAGCGGGAGGGCCGGGCAATGAGCAGTTCTTC. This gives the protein CASSQVAAGGPGNEQFF.

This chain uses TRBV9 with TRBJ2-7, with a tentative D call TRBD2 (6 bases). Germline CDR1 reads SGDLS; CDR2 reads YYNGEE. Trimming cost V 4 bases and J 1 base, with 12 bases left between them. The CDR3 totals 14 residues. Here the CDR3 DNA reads TGTGCCAGCAGCTCAGGAGGGGTTTCCTACGAGCAGTACTTC. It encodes CASSSGGVSYEQYF.

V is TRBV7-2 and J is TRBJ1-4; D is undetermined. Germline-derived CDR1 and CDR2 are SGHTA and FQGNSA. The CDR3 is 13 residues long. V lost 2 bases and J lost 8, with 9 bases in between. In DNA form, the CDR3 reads TGTGCCAGCAGCTTATTAATGGCAGAAAAACTGTTTTTT. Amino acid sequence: CASSLLMAEKLFF.

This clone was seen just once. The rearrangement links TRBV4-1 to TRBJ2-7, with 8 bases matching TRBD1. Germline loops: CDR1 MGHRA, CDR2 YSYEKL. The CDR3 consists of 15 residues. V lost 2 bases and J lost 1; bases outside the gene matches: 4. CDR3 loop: CASSQRTGRSYEQYF. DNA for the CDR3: TGCGCCAGCAGCCAACGGACAGGGCGATCCTACGAGCAGTACTTC.

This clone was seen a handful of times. Here the CDR3 reads CASIKQGSSEAFF. CDR3 nucleotide sequence: TGTGCCAGCATTAAACAGGGGTCGAGTGAAGCTTTCTTT. The chain couples TRBV6-5 to TRBJ1-1; 7 nucleotides line up with TRBD1. The CDR3 sequence is 13 residues long. Trimming at V came to 7 bases and at J to 7 bases, leaving 9 bases not matched to a gene. The V gene's germline CDR1 is MNHEY and CDR2 SVGAGI.

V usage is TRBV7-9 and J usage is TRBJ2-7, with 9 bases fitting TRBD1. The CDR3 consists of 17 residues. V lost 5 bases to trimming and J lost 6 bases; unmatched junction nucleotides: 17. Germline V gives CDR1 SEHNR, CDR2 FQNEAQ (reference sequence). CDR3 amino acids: CASSPKQGAVRSGEQYF. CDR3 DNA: TGTGCCAGCAGCCCCAAACAGGGGGCGGTAAGGTCTGGCGAGCAGTACTTC.

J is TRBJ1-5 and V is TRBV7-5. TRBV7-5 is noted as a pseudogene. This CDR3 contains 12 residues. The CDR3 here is CYGGQGKQPQHF. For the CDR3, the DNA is TGTTACGGGGGGCAAGGAAAACAGCCCCAGCATTTT.

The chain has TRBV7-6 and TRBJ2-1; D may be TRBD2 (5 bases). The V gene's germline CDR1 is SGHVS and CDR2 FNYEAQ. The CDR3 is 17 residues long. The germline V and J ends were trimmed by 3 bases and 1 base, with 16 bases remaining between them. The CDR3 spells CASSFQLKGRSYNEQFF. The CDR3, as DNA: TGTGCCAGCAGCTTCCAACTCAAAGGGAGATCCTACAATGAGCAGTTCTTC.

DNA of the CDR3: TGTGCCAGCACTGACACCGGGACACCCAATCGCAATGAGCAGTTCTTC. Protein: CASTDTGTPNRNEQFF. The chain combines TRBV6-1 with TRBJ2-1, with TRBD1 as a possible D gene (6 bases). This CDR3 region has 16 residues. Germline CDR1 is MNHNS and CDR2 is SASEGT. V was cut by 7 bases and J by 6 bases, with 22 bases left in between.

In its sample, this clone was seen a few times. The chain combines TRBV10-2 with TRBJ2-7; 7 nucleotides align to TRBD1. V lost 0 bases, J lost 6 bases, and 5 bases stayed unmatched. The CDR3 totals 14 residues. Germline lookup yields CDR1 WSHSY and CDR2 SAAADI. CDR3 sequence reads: CASSESAQGFEQYF. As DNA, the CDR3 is TGCGCCAGCAGTGAGTCGGCACAGGGGTTCGAGCAGTACTTC.

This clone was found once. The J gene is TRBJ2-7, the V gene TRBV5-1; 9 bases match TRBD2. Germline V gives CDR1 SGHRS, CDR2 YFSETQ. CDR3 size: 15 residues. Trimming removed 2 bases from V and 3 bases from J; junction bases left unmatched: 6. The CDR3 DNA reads TGCGCCAGCAGCTTCCCGGCTAGCGGGGTCTACGAGCAGTACTTC. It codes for CASSFPASGVYEQYF.